This passage covers 28 T cell receptor beta chains from one sample sequenced in a study of cytomegalovirus exposure and HLA in healthy donors. PCR amplification relied on 60 Vbeta primers (plus 13 Jbeta primers). Profiled with immunoSEQ multiplex PCR; TCRdb holds only in-frame clones, not every one. The table includes some 120,000 clones, about three quarters detected once. Sequencing was performed on PBMCs. These receptors were taken from a woman aged 40 to 50 in good health and CMV-seropositive.

Only a few counts were recorded for this clone. Here the CDR3 DNA reads TGTGCCAGCAGCTCCCGACAGGGTGAGACCCAGTACTTC. Protein: CASSSRQGETQYF. The chain carries TRBV7-9 and TRBJ2-5, with 7 bases that match TRBD1. This CDR3 is 13 amino acids long. Germline V lookup: CDR1 SEHNR, CDR2 FQNEAQ (reference sequence). The junction had 4 bases not matched to a gene; V was cut back by 4 bases and J by 5 bases.

J is TRBJ2-1 and V is TRBV7-9; 7 bases are a match to TRBD1. The CDR3 has 14 residues. The germline gives CDR1 SEHNR, CDR2 FQNEAQ (reference sequence). The V segment lost 5 bases and the J segment 5 bases; nucleotides outside the gene matches: 6. CDR3 sequence: CASSLLQGDNEQFF. CDR3 nucleotides: TGTGCCAGCAGCCTGCTCCAGGGGGACAATGAGCAGTTCTTC.

This clone has more than one count but fewer than ten. The genes are TRBV13 and TRBJ2-5; 10 positions agree with TRBD2. Trimming took 6 bases from V and 2 from J; bases not matched to a gene: 15. The CDR3 has 18 amino acids. The germline CDR1 and CDR2 sequences are PRHDT and FYEKMQ (reference sequence). CDR3 nucleotide sequence: TGTGCCAGCAGTTTCACCGTTCAACGTAGCGGGGGGCAAGAGACCCAGTACTTC. Its translation is CASSFTVQRSGGQETQYF.

The chain carries TRBV10-3 and TRBJ2-5; D unclear. Trimming left V 0 bases short and J 2 bases short, with 7 bases between. This CDR3 region has 14 residues. Germline V gene data show CDR1 as ENHRY and CDR2 as SYGVKD. The CDR3 here is CAISESARQETQYF. Here the CDR3 DNA reads TGTGCCATCAGTGAGTCGGCTAGACAAGAGACCCAGTACTTC.

The gene calls are TRBV6-5 and TRBJ1-1, with a tentative D call TRBD1 (5 bases). The CDR3 has 14 amino acids. V was shortened by 6 bases and J by 1 base, with 12 bases between the two germline ends. Per germline, CDR1 MNHEY and CDR2 SVGAGI. CDR3 sequence reads: CASSSMGGNTEAFF. The CDR3 coding sequence is TGTGCCAGCAGCTCTATGGGGGGGAACACTGAAGCTTTCTTT.

The rearrangement uses TRBV19 and TRBJ1-5; D gene ambiguous. Germline V lookup: CDR1 LNHDA, CDR2 SQIVND (reference sequence). Trimming took off 7 bases at V and 0 bases at J, with 13 bases between the two ends. This CDR3 contains 15 residues. The CDR3 sequence: CASTIGSHSNQPQHF. The CDR3 nucleotides are TGTGCCAGTACCATAGGGAGTCATAGCAATCAGCCCCAGCATTTT.

This clone was detected a few times. This chain connects TRBV6-1 to TRBJ1-1, with TRBD1 as a possible D gene (5 bases). V lost 4 bases and J lost 3, with 15 bases in between. This CDR3 has 15 amino acids. The germline gives CDR1 MNHNS, CDR2 SASEGT. In DNA, the CDR3 is TGTGCCAGCAGTGTTCAGGGCGGGGGGTACACTGAAGCTTTCTTT. Its translation: CASSVQGGGYTEAFF.

J is TRBJ2-1 and V is TRBV15, with 8 bases lining up with TRBD2. Looked up from germline, CDR1 is LNHNV and CDR2 is YYDKDF (reference sequence). The CDR3 contains 14 residues. Losses at the gene ends were 6 bases for V and 5 bases for J; bases not matched to a gene: 6. The CDR3 loop reads CATSPGGDNNEQFF. The DNA of the CDR3 is TGTGCCACCAGTCCGGGGGGGGATAACAATGAGCAGTTCTTC.

The chain is built from TRBV5-1 and TRBJ1-1; 9 nucleotides agree with TRBD1. The CDR3 extends over 15 amino acids. Germline-derived CDR1 and CDR2 are SGHRS and YFSETQ. Germline trimming cut 4 bases from V and 5 bases from J; bases unmatched to any gene: 9. The CDR3 is CASSGPGQGETEAFF. CDR3 sequence (DNA): TGCGCCAGCAGCGGCCCGGGACAGGGAGAGACTGAAGCTTTCTTT.

V gene TRBV4-3 combines with J gene TRBJ2-2; 8 bases map to TRBD2. Germline CDR1 reads LGHNA; CDR2 reads YSLEER. The ends lost 3 bases at V and 1 base at J; junction bases unmatched: 13. This CDR3 is built from 19 residues. This CDR3 is CASSQGAGGLSLNTGELFF. DNA for the CDR3: TGCGCCAGCAGCCAGGGGGCGGGGGGCCTTTCCTTGAACACCGGGGAGCTGTTTTTT.

CDR3 loop: CASSPVPTNEQFF. CDR3 nucleotides: TGTGCCAGCTCACCAGTGCCTACCAATGAGCAGTTCTTC. The chain uses TRBV18 and TRBJ2-1, with no clear D. The CDR3 sequence is 13 residues long. Between the trimmed V and J ends, which lost 2 bases and 6 bases, there was a span of 8 bases. Looked up from germline, CDR1 is KGHSH and CDR2 is LQKENI.

This clone was counted only a few times. The rearrangement links TRBV7-2 to TRBJ2-7, with a tentative D call TRBD2 (5 bases). V was shortened by 0 bases and J by 2 bases, with 8 bases between the two germline ends. Germline loops: CDR1 SGHTA, CDR2 FQGNSA. The CDR3 is 14 residues long. The chain's CDR3 is CASSLASGTYEQYF. The CDR3 bases are TGTGCCAGCAGCTTAGCCTCGGGGACCTACGAGCAGTACTTC.

The CDR3 DNA reads TGTGCCAGCAGCGTAGGGGCAGGCCCCCGAGAGTCTTTCTTT. This translates into CASSVGAGPRESFF. The V gene is TRBV9, the J gene TRBJ1-1; D uncertain. The V gene lost 0 bases and the J gene lost 12 bases, with 18 bases spanning the gap. The germline CDR1 and CDR2 sequences are SGDLS and YYNGEE. The CDR3 length is 14 residues.

J is TRBJ2-1 and V is TRBV29-1; TRBD1 matches at 9 bases. V dropped 7 bases and J dropped 5; count of bases not matched to a gene: 9. The V gene's germline CDR1 is SQVTM and CDR2 ANQGSEA. The CDR3 loop spans 14 amino acids. The CDR3 DNA follows: TGCAGCGCCGACGCCTGGGACAGGGACAATGAGCAGTTCTTC. Translated: CSADAWDRDNEQFF.

As concerns this clone: The sample has other DNA sequences that encode this CDR3 too. J is TRBJ1-5 and V is TRBV9; weak D call: TRBD1 (5 bases). Germline CDR1 reads SGDLS; CDR2 reads YYNGEE. V gave up 0 bases and J gave up 6 bases, with 13 bases separating them. The CDR3 has 15 residues. The CDR3 bases are TGTGCCAGCAGCGTAGAGCCAGGGATGGCTCAGCCCCAGCATTTT. Protein product: CASSVEPGMAQPQHF.

V gene TRBV29-1 combines with J gene TRBJ2-7, with TRBD1 matching 7 bases. Germline trimming cut 2 bases from V and 3 bases from J; bases unmatched to any gene: 7. The V gene's germline CDR1 is SQVTM and CDR2 ANQGSEA. CDR3 length: 14 residues. CDR3 coding DNA: TGCAGCGTTGAACTACGGGACAGAATCTACGAGCAGTACTTC. The encoded protein is CSVELRDRIYEQYF.

Only a few counts were recorded for this clone. The J gene is TRBJ2-7, the V gene TRBV5-1; D is uncertain. This CDR3 contains 12 residues. Trimming shortened V by 2 bases and J by 12 bases, and 15 bases separated the two germline ends. CDR1 is SGHRS, CDR2 YFSETQ, per germline. This chain's CDR3 is CASSFPLGPLYF. CDR3 coding DNA: TGCGCCAGCAGCTTCCCTCTTGGCCCATTGTACTTC.

The J gene is TRBJ2-1, the V gene TRBV11-3; the match to TRBD2 covers 7 bases. V gave up 3 bases and J gave up 4 bases; unmatched junction bases: 0. From germline, CDR1 is SGHNT and CDR2 YENEEA. The CDR3 is 13 amino acids. The CDR3 sequence is CASSFGRYNEQFF. The CDR3, as DNA: TGTGCCAGCAGCTTCGGGAGGTACAATGAGCAGTTCTTC.

The chain recombines TRBV11-2 with TRBJ2-2, with 8 bases lining up with TRBD1. From germline, CDR1 is SGHAT and CDR2 FQNNGV. Germline trimming cut 2 bases from V and 6 bases from J; bases unmatched to any gene: 5. The CDR3 consists of 15 residues. CDR3 nucleotide sequence: TGTGCCAGCAGCTTAAGGGACAGGATCGCCGGGGAGCTGTTTTTT. Translation: CASSLRDRIAGELFF.

The chain is built from TRBV13 and TRBJ2-1, with D unresolved. The length of the CDR3 is 15 residues. Deletions cut 1 base from V and 3 bases from J, with 10 bases between. From germline, CDR1 is PRHDT and CDR2 FYEKMQ (reference sequence). In nucleotides, the CDR3 is TGTGCCAGCAGCTTAGAAAGATACGGCTACAATGAGCAGTTCTTC. Its translation is CASSLERYGYNEQFF.

The chain employs TRBV15 and TRBJ1-4; D is ambiguous. V was trimmed by 1 base and J by 7 bases, leaving 4 bases between them. The CDR3 is made up of 12 amino acids. Germline V CDR1 and CDR2: LNHNV, YYDKDF (reference sequence). CDR3 sequence: CATSRVSEKLFF. The CDR3 bases are TGTGCCACCAGCAGAGTGAGTGAAAAACTGTTTTTT.

In DNA, the CDR3 is TGTGCCAGCTCACCCGGGGACACTGGAAACACCATATATTTT. It codes for CASSPGDTGNTIYF. The chain is built from TRBV18 and TRBJ1-3, with D perhaps TRBD1 (6 bases). The CDR3 is 14 residues long. Germline V gives CDR1 KGHSH, CDR2 LQKENI. Trimming shortened V by 3 bases and J by 2 bases, and 8 bases separated the two germline ends.

V gene TRBV7-2 combines with J gene TRBJ1-2, with D perhaps TRBD1 (5 bases). The CDR3 loop spans 16 amino acids. Trimming removed 1 base from V and 3 bases from J, with 15 bases in between. Germline lookup yields CDR1 SGHTA and CDR2 FQGNSA. CDR3 in DNA: TGTGCCAGCAGCTTAGGCGCAGGGAGGGCGGACTATGGCTACACCTTC. This encodes CASSLGAGRADYGYTF.

Turning to this clone: This likely comes from a read error, as the CDR3 has no conserved phenylalanine or tryptophan at its end. Because the CDR3's place on the DNA is in doubt, the DNA is left out and the CDR3 is given as listed by TCRdb. The gene calls are TRBV20-1 and TRBJ1-3; TRBD1, the table's D call, was not compared with the DNA. The CDR3 length is 11 residues, termini included. Germline V lookup: CDR1 DFQATT, CDR2 SNEGSKA (reference sequence). This CDR3 is CSAREPGGQGN.

V gene TRBV5-6 combines with J gene TRBJ2-3; D not resolved. Deletions cut 1 base from V and 3 bases from J, with 9 bases between. CDR1 SGHDT and CDR2 YYEEEE come from the germline V gene. The CDR3 contains 14 residues. The CDR3: CASSLSPATDTQYF. In nucleotides, the CDR3 is TGTGCCAGCAGCTTGTCACCCGCGACAGATACGCAGTATTTT.

The chain recombines TRBV7-2 with TRBJ1-3, with 8 bases identical to TRBD1. J lost 1 base, V lost 4 bases, and 0 bases had no gene match. Per germline, CDR1 SGHTA and CDR2 FQGNSA. This CDR3 spans 14 amino acids. The DNA of the CDR3 is TGTGCCAGCAGCTGGACAGGGTCTGGAAACACCATATATTTT. This codes for CASSWTGSGNTIYF.

The V and J genes are TRBV2 and TRBJ1-5, with a weak D call TRBD1 (6 bases). CDR3 length: 13 amino acids. Germline-derived CDR1 and CDR2 are SNHLY and FYNNEI. V lost 6 bases to trimming and J lost 6 bases, with 12 bases between them. As DNA, the CDR3 is TGTGCCAGCAGCCCTACAGGGTTTCAGCCCCAGCATTTT. Its protein is CASSPTGFQPQHF.

V usage is TRBV29-1 and J usage is TRBJ2-7, with D tentatively TRBD1 (6 bases). V was shortened by 6 bases and J by 5 bases, with 20 bases between the two germline ends. CDR1 and CDR2 from the germline V gene are SQVTM and ANQGSEA. The CDR3 spans 14 residues. Here the CDR3 reads CSVAQGLWGDEQYF. In nucleotides, the CDR3 is TGCAGCGTGGCTCAGGGGCTCTGGGGAGACGAGCAGTACTTC.